This T cell receptor beta chain derives from a study of radiotherapy plus CTLA-4 blockade in lung cancer. Across the study: Disease control was seen in approximately 31% of patients, objective responses in 18%. General study findings and limits: Early blood T cell clone changes and increased post-radiation serum interferon-beta were reportedly the strongest response predictors.

In regard to this clone: Its cognate antigen is unknown.

Deletions cut 1 base from V and 1 base from J, with 13 bases between. Germline lookup yields CDR1 MGHRA and CDR2 YSYEKL. This CDR3 comprises 16 residues. The assay was immunoSEQ multiplex PCR, and TCRdb's table has in-frame clones only and misses some. The sample contains tens of thousands of clones, approximately 76% of which appear only once. The receptor's source is a human donor with non-small cell lung cancer whose response to radiotherapy plus ipilimumab could not be evaluated. Some clones in this sample may be carry-over from other donors' samples. The sequences come from peripheral blood, collected from a patient treated with radiotherapy plus ipilimumab. The rearrangement uses TRBV4-1 and TRBJ1-1; D possibly corresponds to TRBD1 (6 bases). The CDR3 protein is CASSQAATGPNTEAFF. CDR3 nucleotide sequence: TGCGCCAGCAGCCAAGCCGCGACAGGCCCGAACACTGAAGCTTTCTTT.